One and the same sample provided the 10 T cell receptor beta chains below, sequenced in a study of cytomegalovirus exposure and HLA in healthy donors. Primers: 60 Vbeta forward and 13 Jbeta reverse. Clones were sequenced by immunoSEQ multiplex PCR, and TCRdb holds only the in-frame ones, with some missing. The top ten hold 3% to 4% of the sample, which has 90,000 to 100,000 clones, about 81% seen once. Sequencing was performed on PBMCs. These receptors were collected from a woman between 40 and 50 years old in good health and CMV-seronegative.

CDR3 nucleotide sequence: TGTGCCAGCAGCCCCGGGACAGACCCTCGAGGAGGCTACACCTTC. Translated, it gives CASSPGTDPRGGYTF. The V and J genes are TRBV7-9 and TRBJ1-2; 7 bases map to TRBD1. Germline CDR1 reads SEHNR; CDR2 reads FQNEAQ (reference sequence). V lost 5 bases and J lost 8; bases outside the gene matches: 14. The CDR3 length is 15 residues.

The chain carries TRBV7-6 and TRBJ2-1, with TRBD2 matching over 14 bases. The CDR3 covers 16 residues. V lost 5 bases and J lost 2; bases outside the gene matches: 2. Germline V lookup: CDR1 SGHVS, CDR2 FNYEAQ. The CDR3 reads CASSRTSGRTYNEQFF. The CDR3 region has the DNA TGTGCCAGCAGCCGGACTAGCGGGAGGACCTACAATGAGCAGTTCTTC. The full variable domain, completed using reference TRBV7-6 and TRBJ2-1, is GAGVSQSPRYKVTKRGQDVALRCDPISGHVSLYWYRQALGQGPEFLTYFNYEAQQDKSGLPNDRFSAERPEGSISTLTIQRTEQRDSAMYRCASSRTSGRTYNEQFFGPGTRLTVL.

The chain's CDR3 is CASSQDRQGSSYEQYF. CDR3 DNA sequence: TGTGCCAGCAGCCAAGATCGGCAGGGAAGTTCGTACGAGCAGTACTTC. The genes are TRBV4-2 and TRBJ2-7; D is possibly TRBD1 (5 bases). Germline CDR1 is LGHNA and CDR2 is YNFKEQ. This CDR3 has 16 residues. Deletions cut 0 bases from V and 4 bases from J, with 16 bases between.

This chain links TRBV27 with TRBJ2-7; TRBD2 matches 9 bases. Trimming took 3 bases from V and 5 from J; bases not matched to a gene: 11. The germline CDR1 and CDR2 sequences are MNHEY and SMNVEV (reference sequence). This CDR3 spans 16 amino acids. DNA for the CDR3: TGTGCCAGCAGTTTTCTGGGGTTGGGACTAGCCCACGAGCAGTACTTC. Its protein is CASSFLGLGLAHEQYF.

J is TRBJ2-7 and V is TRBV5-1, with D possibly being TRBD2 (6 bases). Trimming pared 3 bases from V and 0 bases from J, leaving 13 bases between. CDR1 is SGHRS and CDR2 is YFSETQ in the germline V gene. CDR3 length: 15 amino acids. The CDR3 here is CASSWMGGTSYEQYF. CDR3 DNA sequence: TGCGCCAGCAGCTGGATGGGAGGTACCTCCTACGAGCAGTACTTC.

The CDR3 is CASSPESGTYNEQFF. Here the CDR3 DNA reads TGTGCCAGCAGCCCGGAGTCGGGGACCTACAATGAGCAGTTCTTC. This chain connects TRBV11-1 to TRBJ2-1; tentative D call: TRBD2 (5 bases). Per germline, CDR1 SGHAT and CDR2 FQDESV (reference sequence). V gave up 5 bases and J gave up 2 bases, with 13 bases separating them. The CDR3 consists of 15 residues.

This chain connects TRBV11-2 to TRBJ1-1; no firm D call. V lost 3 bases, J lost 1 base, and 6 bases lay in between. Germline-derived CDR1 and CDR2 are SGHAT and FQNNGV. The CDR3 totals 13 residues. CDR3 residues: CASSFAKNTEAFF. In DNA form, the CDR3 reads TGTGCCAGCAGCTTTGCGAAGAACACTGAAGCTTTCTTT.

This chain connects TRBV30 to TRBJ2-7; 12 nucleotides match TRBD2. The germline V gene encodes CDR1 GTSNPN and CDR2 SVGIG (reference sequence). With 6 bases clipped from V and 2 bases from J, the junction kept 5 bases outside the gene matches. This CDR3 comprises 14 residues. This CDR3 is CACDASGRAYEQYF. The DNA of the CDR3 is TGTGCCTGTGATGCTAGCGGGAGGGCCTACGAGCAGTACTTC.

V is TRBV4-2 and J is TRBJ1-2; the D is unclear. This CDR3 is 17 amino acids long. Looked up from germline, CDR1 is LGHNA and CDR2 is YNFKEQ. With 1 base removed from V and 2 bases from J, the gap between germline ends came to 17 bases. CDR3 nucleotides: TGTGCCAGCAGCCAAGTTACAGTAAATCCTCTCAACTATGGCTACACCTTC. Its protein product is CASSQVTVNPLNYGYTF.

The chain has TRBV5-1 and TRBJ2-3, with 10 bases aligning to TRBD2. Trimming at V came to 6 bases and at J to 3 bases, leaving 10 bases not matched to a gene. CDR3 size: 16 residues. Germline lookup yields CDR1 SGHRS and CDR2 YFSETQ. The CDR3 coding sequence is TGCGCCAGCAACCCTAAAGCGGGAGGGCCAACAGATACGCAGTATTTT. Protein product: CASNPKAGGPTDTQYF.